A single sample is the source of the 29 T cell receptor beta chains below, sequenced in a study of control samples from healthy donors and cancer patients. Generated by immunoSEQ multiplex PCR, the TCRdb table keeps only in-frame clones and is missing some. The table includes around 110,000 clones, more than 75% detected once. Sample: blood. The origin of the receptors is a woman between 65 and 79 years old in good health.

This rearrangement joins TRBV19 to TRBJ2-1; tentatively, D is TRBD1 or TRBD2 (6 bases each). The length of the CDR3 is 13 residues. Germline CDR1 reads LNHDA; CDR2 reads SQIVND (reference sequence). The V gene lost 10 bases and the J gene lost 13 bases, with 23 bases spanning the gap. In DNA, the CDR3 is TGTGCCACCCAAGGAGGGGGGCCCTCCCCCCAGTTCTTC. Its translation is CATQGGGPSPQFF.

Comments on this clone: This sample includes further DNA sequences coding for the same CDR3. The rearrangement uses TRBV15 and TRBJ1-5; 8 nucleotides line up with TRBD1. There are 16 residues in the CDR3. Germline CDR1 and CDR2: LNHNV and YYDKDF (reference sequence). J gave up 2 bases and V 3 bases, and 6 bases lay outside the gene matches. The CDR3 nucleotides read TGTGCCACCAGCAGGGGGACAGGCGGAGGCAATCAGCCCCAGCATTTT. Its translation: CATSRGTGGGNQPQHF. The entire variable domain, with the rest obtained from reference TRBV15 and TRBJ1-5, is as follows: DAMVIQNPRYQVTQFGKPVTLSCSQTLNHNVMYWYQQKSSQAPKLLFHYYDKDFNNEADTPDNFQSRRPNTSFCFLDIRSPGLGDTAMYLCATSRGTGGGNQPQHFGDGTRLSIL.

The V and J genes are TRBV18 and TRBJ1-4, with D unresolved. The V gene's germline CDR1 is KGHSH and CDR2 LQKENI. The ends were cut back, 6 bases at V and 0 bases at J, with 8 bases in the middle. The CDR3 length is 14 residues. CDR3 nucleotide sequence: TGTGCCAGCTCGCAAGGCGCAACTAATGAAAAACTGTTTTTT. Its protein is CASSQGATNEKLFF.

V gene TRBV18 combines with J gene TRBJ1-2, with 8 bases identical to TRBD1. J was trimmed by 2 bases and V by 1 base; bases with no gene match: 6. The CDR3 extends over 16 amino acids. Germline CDR1 reads KGHSH; CDR2 reads LQKENI. The CDR3 DNA is TGTGCCAGCTCACCACTTGCGACAGGGGACAACTATGGCTACACCTTC. Its protein product is CASSPLATGDNYGYTF.

The CDR3 DNA follows: TGTGCCAGCAGCCGCGGGACAGGGGGCAACACCGGGGAGCTGTTTTTT. The encoded protein is CASSRGTGGNTGELFF. This chain uses TRBV3-1 (or the pseudogene TRBV3-2) with TRBJ2-2, with 12 bases identical to TRBD1. The V segment lost 4 bases and the J segment 2 bases; nucleotides outside the gene matches: 2. This CDR3 contains 16 residues. In germline, CDR1 is LGHDT, CDR2 YNNKEL (reference sequence).

The rearrangement joins TRBV6-6 to TRBJ1-1; tentatively, D is TRBD1 (6 bases). Trimming pared 9 bases from V and 2 bases from J, leaving 19 bases between. Germline lookup yields CDR1 MNHNY and CDR2 SVGAGI (reference sequence). The CDR3 totals 15 residues. The CDR3 reads CASFRRQDLNTEAFF. CDR3 nucleotides: TGTGCCAGTTTTCGACGACAGGACCTTAACACTGAAGCTTTCTTT.

J is TRBJ1-6 and V is TRBV18; D remains ambiguous. This CDR3 contains 15 residues. Germline-derived CDR1 and CDR2 are KGHSH and LQKENI. Trimming shortened V by 4 bases and J by 6 bases, and 13 bases separated the two germline ends. The CDR3 protein is CASSQEGALNSPLHF. CDR3 coding DNA: TGTGCCAGCTCACAGGAGGGAGCCCTTAATTCACCCCTCCACTTT.

The V gene is TRBV7-2, the J gene TRBJ2-3; 7 bases fit TRBD2. The V gene end was trimmed by 5 bases and the J gene end by 3 bases; junction bases not matched to a gene: 11. This CDR3 has 16 residues. Germline V gives CDR1 SGHTA, CDR2 FQGNSA. CDR3: CASSQAGAGVTDTQYF. The CDR3 DNA reads TGTGCCAGCAGCCAGGCGGGTGCGGGGGTTACAGATACGCAGTATTTT.

The V gene is TRBV12-3 or TRBV12-4, the J gene TRBJ1-2; 9 bases agree with TRBD1. The CDR3 sequence is 12 residues long. J gave up 7 bases and V 5 bases, and 2 bases lay outside the gene matches. CDR3 DNA: TGTGCCAGCAGTACACAGGGGGCTGGCTACACCTTC. Translation gives CASSTQGAGYTF.

The rearrangement uses TRBV7-9 and TRBJ2-2; TRBD1 is a possible D gene (6 bases). Germline loops: CDR1 SEHNR, CDR2 FQNEAQ (reference sequence). V dropped 1 base and J dropped 5 bases, with 8 bases sitting between them. The CDR3 spans 14 residues. The DNA of the CDR3 is TGTGCCAGCAGCTTAGACAGGGTGACCGGGGAGCTGTTTTTT. It specifies CASSLDRVTGELFF.

For this clone: Other DNA sequences in the sample encode the same CDR3. The rearrangement joins TRBV20-1 to TRBJ1-4, with a possible D match to TRBD1 (5 bases). Trimming removed 3 bases at V and 8 bases at J, with 7 bases between. The germline gives CDR1 DFQATT, CDR2 SNEGSKA (reference sequence). The CDR3 totals 11 residues. CDR3 coding DNA: TGCAGTGCTAGGGGGGGGGAAAAACTGTTTTTT. Protein: CSARGGEKLFF.

This clone occurred once. V is TRBV21-1 and J is TRBJ2-2; TRBD2, the table's D call, was not compared with the DNA. TRBV21-1 is deemed a pseudogene. CDR3 length: 16 amino acids. The CDR3 DNA is TGTGCCAGCAGCTTAGGGGGGGCGCGCAACACCGGGGAGCTGTTTTTT. Translating it yields CASSLGGARNTGELFF.

The rearrangement uses TRBV7-2 and TRBJ2-7, with 8 nucleotides matching TRBD1. The ends lost 5 bases at V and 2 bases at J; junction bases unmatched: 8. Germline V lookup: CDR1 SGHTA, CDR2 FQGNSA. The length of the CDR3 is 15 residues. The CDR3 DNA reads as TGTGCCAGCAGCCTAGGGACAGGCTTAACCTACGAGCAGTACTTC. The encoded protein is CASSLGTGLTYEQYF.

This clone occurred a few times. The rearrangement joins TRBV7-2 to TRBJ2-1; TRBD2 is a possible D gene (8 bases). The CDR3 is 14 residues long. Between the trimmed V and J ends, which lost 5 bases and 12 bases, there was a span of 20 bases. Germline CDR1 SGHTA, CDR2 FQGNSA. The CDR3 loop reads CASSPRDSGGGQFF. CDR3 DNA sequence: TGTGCCAGCAGCCCTCGGGACAGCGGGGGCGGGCAGTTCTTC.

The rearrangement links TRBV7-9 to TRBJ2-5; D possibly matches TRBD1 or TRBD2 (5 bases each). Per the germline V gene, CDR1 is SEHNR and CDR2 is FQNEAQ (reference sequence). The CDR3 totals 15 residues. The V gene lost 5 bases and the J gene lost 2 bases, with 15 bases spanning the gap. The CDR3 is CASSTHVGTQETQYF. The CDR3 coding sequence is TGTGCCAGCAGCACTCACGTGGGGACGCAAGAGACCCAGTACTTC.

V gene TRBV7-9 combines with J gene TRBJ2-5; perhaps TRBD1 as D (6 bases). Germline CDR1 and CDR2: SEHNR and FQNEAQ (reference sequence). This CDR3 comprises 18 residues. The ends were cut back, 1 base at V and 5 bases at J, with 23 bases in the middle. The CDR3 loop is CASSLGLWSTGTQETQYF. CDR3 DNA: TGTGCCAGCAGCTTAGGGTTATGGAGTACAGGGACGCAGGAGACCCAGTACTTC.

This chain links TRBV29-1 with TRBJ2-3, with 11 bases lining up with TRBD2. The CDR3 spans 14 residues. Germline values: CDR1 SQVTM, CDR2 ANQGSEA. Trimming cost V 7 bases and J 2 bases; bases outside gene matches: 5. The chain's CDR3 is CSAGTSGNTDTQYF. The CDR3 nucleotides read TGCAGCGCTGGGACTAGCGGAAACACAGATACGCAGTATTTT.

The rearrangement uses TRBV19 and TRBJ2-3, with TRBD2 matching over 10 bases. The CDR3 contains 17 residues. Germline assignment: CDR1 LNHDA and CDR2 SQIVND (reference sequence). V shed 0 bases, J shed 2 bases, and the junction held 5 bases outside the gene matches. The CDR3 here is CASSIDSTSGATDTQYF. CDR3 bases: TGTGCCAGTAGTATAGATAGTACTAGCGGGGCCACAGATACGCAGTATTTT.

Only a few counts were recorded for this clone. The gene calls are TRBV7-9 and TRBJ2-7, with D perhaps matching TRBD1 (6 bases). V lost 0 bases, J lost 3 bases, and 15 bases lay in between. CDR1 is SEHNR, CDR2 FQNEAQ, per germline (reference sequence). This CDR3 is 16 amino acids long. CDR3 coding DNA: TGTGCCAGCAGCTTAGCGGGGGCAGGACCTTTCTACGAGCAGTACTTC. Protein: CASSLAGAGPFYEQYF. Looking up the rest from reference TRBV7-9 and TRBJ2-7 gives the full variable domain: DTGVSQNPRHKITKRGQNVTFRCDPISEHNRLYWYRQTLGQGPEFLTYFQNEAQLEKSRLLSDRFSAERPKGSFSTLEIQRTEQGDSAMYLCASSLAGAGPFYEQYFGPGTRLTVT.

This sequence joins TRBV4-3 and TRBJ1-3; D gene ambiguous. This CDR3 is 16 amino acids long. V lost 0 bases and J 7 bases, leaving 16 bases between the germline ends. The germline V gene has CDR1 LGHNA and CDR2 YSLEER. DNA for the CDR3: TGCGCCAGCAGCCAAGATCTGGGCCGGCTCTGGAACACCATATATTTT. Protein product: CASSQDLGRLWNTIYF.

V gene TRBV5-8 combines with J gene TRBJ2-1; 10 bases are shared with TRBD2. Germline V lookup: CDR1 SGHTS, CDR2 YDEGEE. V shed 4 bases, J shed 3 bases, and the junction held 4 bases outside the gene matches. CDR3 size: 15 residues. Here the CDR3 DNA reads TGTGCCAGCAGCATCGGACTAGCGGACTACAATGAGCAGTTCTTC. Translated, it gives CASSIGLADYNEQFF.

The V and J genes are TRBV5-6 and TRBJ1-2, with TRBD1 matching 9 bases. The J segment lost 7 bases and the V segment lost 4 bases, leaving 2 bases of the junction unmatched. The CDR3 contains 12 residues. Per germline, CDR1 SGHDT and CDR2 YYEEEE. The CDR3 DNA sequence: TGTGCCAGCAGCAGGGGACAGGGTGGCTACACCTTC. The encoded protein is CASSRGQGGYTF.

The CDR3 protein is CATSRERFLVEQFF. The CDR3 DNA reads as TGTGCCACCAGCAGAGAAAGGTTCCTGGTTGAGCAGTTCTTC. This chain connects TRBV15 to TRBJ2-1; D gene unclear. Germline V gives CDR1 LNHNV, CDR2 YYDKDF (reference sequence). With 0 bases removed from V and 9 bases from J, the gap between germline ends came to 12 bases. The CDR3 has 14 residues.

This clone was counted only a few times. The gene calls are TRBV19 and TRBJ1-1, with a tentative D call TRBD1 (6 bases). Trimming removed 6 bases at V and 6 bases at J, with 8 bases between. The CDR3 covers 11 residues. Germline values: CDR1 LNHDA, CDR2 SQIVND (reference sequence). CDR3 sequence: CASRGAAEAFF. In DNA form, the CDR3 reads TGTGCCAGTAGGGGGGCGGCTGAAGCTTTCTTT.

V usage is TRBV2 and J usage is TRBJ2-6; 8 bases are a match to TRBD1. The CDR3 runs to 17 residues. J gave up 0 bases and V 6 bases, and 7 bases lay outside the gene matches. Germline values: CDR1 SNHLY, CDR2 FYNNEI. This CDR3 reads CASSFRTGSSGANVLTF. For the CDR3, the DNA is TGTGCCAGCAGCTTCAGGACAGGGAGCTCTGGGGCCAACGTCCTGACTTTC.

This chain uses TRBV6-6 with TRBJ1-5; 8 bases line up with TRBD1. The CDR3 is 14 amino acids. The germline V gene encodes CDR1 MNHNY and CDR2 SVGAGI (reference sequence). V lost 7 bases and J lost 5; bases outside the gene matches: 7. The CDR3 protein is CASTKDRGYQPQHF. As DNA, the CDR3 is TGTGCCAGCACCAAAGACAGGGGTTATCAGCCCCAGCATTTT.

The CDR3 protein is CASSLAGISYGYTF. In DNA, the CDR3 is TGTGCCAGCAGTCTGGCAGGGATTTCCTATGGCTACACCTTC. J is TRBJ1-2 and V is TRBV6-5, with D perhaps matching TRBD1 (5 bases). The CDR3 spans 14 residues. Between the trimmed V and J ends, which lost 5 bases and 4 bases, there was a span of 14 bases. Germline CDR1 MNHEY, CDR2 SVGAGI.

The V call is TRBV29-1, the J call TRBJ1-2; the D is unclear. Germline-derived CDR1 and CDR2 are SQVTM and ANQGSEA. Trimming pared 4 bases from V and 7 bases from J, leaving 16 bases between. The CDR3 loop spans 13 amino acids. The chain's CDR3 is CSVGRRESSGYTF. The CDR3 DNA follows: TGCAGCGTTGGGCGCCGGGAATCTTCTGGCTACACCTTC.

V is TRBV5-8 and J is TRBJ2-5; tentatively, D is TRBD2 (5 bases). V gave up 4 bases and J gave up 1 base, with 14 bases separating them. The germline V gene has CDR1 SGHTS and CDR2 YDEGEE. The CDR3 spans 15 residues. The CDR3 loop is CASSSGDTGQETQYF. CDR3 in DNA: TGTGCCAGCAGCAGCGGCGATACGGGCCAAGAGACCCAGTACTTC.